These 13 T cell receptor beta chains originate from one sample sequenced in a study of OX40 agonist ivuxolimab in advanced cancers. Repertoires were generated with immunoSEQ multiplex PCR, while TCRdb's copy carries only in-frame clones and drops some. The data hold some 99,000 clones, with just under 85% observed a single time. Sequencing used CD4+ or CD8+ T cells sorted from blood, obtained in a trial of the OX40 agonist ivuxolimab. All receptors derive from an adult with an advanced solid tumor such as melanoma, head and neck, liver or kidney cancer.

J is TRBJ1-6 and V is TRBV11-2; 7 nucleotides agree with TRBD1. J lost 9 bases, V lost 4 bases, and 12 bases had no gene match. Germline assignment: CDR1 SGHAT and CDR2 FQNNGV. This CDR3 region has 16 residues. CDR3 bases: TGTGCCAGCAGCTCCGGGTGGGGACAGACGGGTTCACCCCTCCACTTT. Its translation: CASSSGWGQTGSPLHF.

The chain carries TRBV16 and TRBJ1-1; D is possibly TRBD1 (6 bases). V gave up 4 bases and J gave up 1 base, with 10 bases separating them. Germline loops: CDR1 KGHSY, CDR2 FQNENV. The CDR3 spans 14 residues. The CDR3 nucleotides read TGTGCCAGCAGCCGACAGGTCCCGAACACTGAAGCTTTCTTT. As protein: CASSRQVPNTEAFF. Supplemented by reference TRBV16 and TRBJ1-1, the full variable domain reads GEEVAQTPKHLVRGEGQKAKLYCAPIKGHSYVFWYQQVLKNEFKFLISFQNENVFDETGMPKERFSAKCLPNSPCSLEIQATKLEDSAVYFCASSRQVPNTEAFFGQGTRLTVV.

The V call is TRBV11-3, the J call TRBJ2-2; 8 bases map to TRBD2. V lost 1 base, J lost 7 bases, and 8 bases stayed unmatched. Germline-derived CDR1 and CDR2 are SGHNT and YENEEA. CDR3 size: 16 residues. As DNA, the CDR3 is TGTGCCAGCAGCTTAGTCAGCGGGGGCCTGGGCGGGGAGCTGTTTTTT. Its translation is CASSLVSGGLGGELFF.

A few counts support this clone. The J gene is TRBJ1-3, the V gene TRBV7-6; D call uncertain. Germline CDR1 reads SGHVS; CDR2 reads FNYEAQ. CDR3 length: 18 residues. Trimming took off 2 bases at V and 0 bases at J, with 17 bases between the two ends. CDR3 bases: TGTGCCAGCAGCTTAATTGTGGGCAGCCCTGCCTCTGGAAACACCATATATTTT. Its protein is CASSLIVGSPASGNTIYF.

The V and J genes are TRBV19 and TRBJ2-1; D gene ambiguous. Trimming removed 5 bases from V and 7 bases from J, with 18 bases in between. The CDR3 runs to 15 residues. Germline CDR1 and CDR2: LNHDA and SQIVND (reference sequence). As DNA, the CDR3 is TGTGCCAGTAGTTTCAGGCCTAAGGCCCCAAATGAGCAGTTCTTC. It encodes CASSFRPKAPNEQFF.

There are a few counts of this clone. V gene TRBV6-1 combines with J gene TRBJ2-7; the match to TRBD2 covers 9 bases. Germline trimming cut 4 bases from V and 3 bases from J; bases unmatched to any gene: 16. The CDR3 contains 18 residues. The germline V gene has CDR1 MNHNS and CDR2 SASEGT. CDR3: CASSGRGSGRLAFYEQYF. The CDR3 DNA is TGTGCCAGCAGTGGTCGGGGTAGCGGGAGACTCGCTTTCTACGAGCAGTACTTC.

This sequence joins TRBV11-1 and TRBJ2-1; 10 positions match TRBD2. CDR1 SGHAT and CDR2 FQDESV come from the germline V gene (reference sequence). There are 19 residues in the CDR3. V lost 3 bases, J lost 0 bases, and 11 bases stayed unmatched. This CDR3 reads CASSLLVAGGLSSYNEQFF. Written as DNA, the CDR3 is TGTGCCAGCAGCTTGCTGGTAGCGGGGGGACTTAGCTCCTACAATGAGCAGTTCTTC.

V gene TRBV5-6 combines with J gene TRBJ2-5, with unresolved D. The CDR3 is 16 amino acids. Germline V gene sequence: CDR1 SGHDT, CDR2 YYEEEE. Trimming removed 3 bases from V and 4 bases from J, with 19 bases in between. The CDR3 here is CASSSLRASVLETQYF. CDR3 nucleotides: TGTGCCAGCAGCTCCCTCCGGGCCAGCGTGTTAGAGACCCAGTACTTC.

The chain employs TRBV10-3 and TRBJ2-7; TRBD1 matches 8 bases. Germline V gene data show CDR1 as ENHRY and CDR2 as SYGVKD. This CDR3 region has 15 residues. Unmatched junction bases numbered 8, after V lost 3 bases and J lost 4 bases. For the CDR3, the DNA is TGTGCCATCAGTGACCCGGGGGACAGGCTTTACGAGCAGTACTTC. It encodes CAISDPGDRLYEQYF.

CDR3 sequence reads: CASSMARVILQPQHF. DNA of the CDR3: TGTGCCAGTAGTATGGCACGGGTGATCCTCCAGCCCCAGCATTTT. V usage is TRBV19 and J usage is TRBJ1-5; D unresolved. Germline V gene sequence: CDR1 LNHDA, CDR2 SQIVND (reference sequence). The germline V and J ends were trimmed by 3 bases and 7 bases, with 16 bases remaining between them. The CDR3 consists of 15 residues.

The chain recombines TRBV6-6 with TRBJ1-1, with D unclear. Trimming stripped 5 bases from V and 7 bases from J, with 14 bases between. The germline V gene has CDR1 MNHNY and CDR2 SVGAGI (reference sequence). This CDR3 is 13 amino acids long. The CDR3: CASSPAGVLEAFF. CDR3 nucleotides: TGTGCCAGCAGTCCTGCCGGCGTGCTTGAAGCTTTCTTT.

This chain links TRBV19 with TRBJ1-3; D is perhaps TRBD1 (5 bases). Germline V gene sequence: CDR1 LNHDA, CDR2 SQIVND (reference sequence). Trimming stripped 3 bases from V and 2 bases from J, with 11 bases between. CDR3 length equals 15 residues. CDR3 bases: TGTGCCAGTAGTATCGCAGGGCCCCCTGGAAACACCATATATTTT. Translation gives CASSIAGPPGNTIYF.

The chain links TRBV30 to TRBJ1-1; a weak D match, TRBD1 (5 bases). Trimming stripped 4 bases from V and 3 bases from J, with 15 bases between. Germline CDR1 GTSNPN, CDR2 SVGIG (reference sequence). CDR3 size: 14 residues. The CDR3 nucleotides read TGTGCCTGGAAGAGGGGTGAAGGCGACACTGAAGCTTTCTTT. Translation: CAWKRGEGDTEAFF.